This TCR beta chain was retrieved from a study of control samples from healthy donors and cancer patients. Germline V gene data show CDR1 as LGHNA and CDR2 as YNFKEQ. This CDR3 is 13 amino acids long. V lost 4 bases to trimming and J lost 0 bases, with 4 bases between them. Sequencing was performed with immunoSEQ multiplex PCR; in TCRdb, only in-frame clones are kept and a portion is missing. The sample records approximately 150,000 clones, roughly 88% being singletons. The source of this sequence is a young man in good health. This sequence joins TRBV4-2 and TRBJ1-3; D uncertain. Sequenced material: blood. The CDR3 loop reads CASSPNSGNTIYF. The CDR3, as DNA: TGTGCCAGCAGCCCGAACTCTGGAAACACCATATATTTT.